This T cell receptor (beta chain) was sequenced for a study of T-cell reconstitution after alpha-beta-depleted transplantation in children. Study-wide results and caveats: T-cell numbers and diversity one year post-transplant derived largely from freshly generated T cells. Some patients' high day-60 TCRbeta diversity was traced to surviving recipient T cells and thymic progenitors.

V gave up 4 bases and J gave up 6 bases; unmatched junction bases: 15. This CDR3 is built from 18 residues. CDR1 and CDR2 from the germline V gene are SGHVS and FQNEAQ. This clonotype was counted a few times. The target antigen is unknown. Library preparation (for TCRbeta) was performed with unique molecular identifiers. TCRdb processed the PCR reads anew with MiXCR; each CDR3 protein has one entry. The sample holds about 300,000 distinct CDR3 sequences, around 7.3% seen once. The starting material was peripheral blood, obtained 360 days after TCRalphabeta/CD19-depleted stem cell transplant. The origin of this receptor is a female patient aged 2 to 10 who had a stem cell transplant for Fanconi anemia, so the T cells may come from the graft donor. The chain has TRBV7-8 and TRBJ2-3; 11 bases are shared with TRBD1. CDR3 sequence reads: CASSSQARMGQGVDTQYF. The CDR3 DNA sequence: TGTGCCAGCAGCTCACAAGCCAGGATGGGACAGGGGGTTGATACGCAGTATTTT.